Included here is one TCR beta chain sequence, with context. 13 Jbeta primers and 60 Vbeta primers were used for the PCR. Sequencing used immunoSEQ multiplex PCR; TCRdb keeps in-frame clones, though not all of them. In the table there are around 200,000 clones, roughly 80% of which are singletons. The entry originates in a study of cytomegalovirus exposure and HLA in healthy donors. Germline-derived CDR1 and CDR2 are SGHTA and FQGTGA. Unmatched junction bases numbered 13, after V lost 5 bases and J lost 9 bases. The CDR3 has 16 amino acids. This chain links TRBV7-3 with TRBJ2-1; 10 bases align to TRBD1. The sequenced material came from PBMCs. This sequence was found in a woman in her 50s in good health and CMV-seropositive. In DNA form, the CDR3 reads TGTGCCAGCAGCCGCCAGGCGGGACAGGGGACATCTGAGCAGTTCTTC. It is translated as CASSRQAGQGTSEQFF.